A selection of T cell receptor beta chains follows, all from one sample in a study of control samples from healthy donors and cancer patients. The data were produced by immunoSEQ multiplex PCR, yet TCRdb's version contains in-frame clones alone and is incomplete. The sample includes approximately 69,000 clones, around 90% of them seen just once. Sequencing was done on a sample of PBMCs. The receptors were sampled from a man between 60 and 75 years old with colorectal cancer. CDR3s include the opening cysteine and the closing phenylalanine or tryptophan. The D gene is left open where the match is weak. Clone sizes are given selectively: once, few, many, or a class where the clone is expanded.

d_call clone_size j_call v_call cdr3_nt cdr3_aa
TRBD1 few TRBJ1-2 TRBV4-1 TGCGCCAGCAGCCAACCCGGGACAGTGGTCTATGGCTACACCTTC CASSQPGTVVYGYTF
NA NA TRBJ1-3 TRBV18 TGTGCCAGCTCACTCCGGCAGGGGTCCTCTGGAAACACCATATATTTT CASSLRQGSSGNTIYF
NA NA TRBJ2-5 TRBV30 TGTGCCTGGGGAAAAGAGACCCAGTACTTC CAWGKETQYF
NA NA TRBJ2-2 TRBV5-1 TGCGCCAGCAGCTTACAGGGTGTCACCGGGGAGCTGTTTTTT CASSLQGVTGELFF
NA NA TRBJ2-1 TRBV19 TGTGCCAGTACTACAGGCAATGAGCAGTTCTTC CASTTGNEQFF
NA few TRBJ2-3 TRBV19 TGTGCCAGTAGGATGGGAGGATCTGCTACGCAGTATTTT CASRMGGSATQYF
NA NA TRBJ2-5 TRBV27 TGTGCCAGCAGTTTTTCTTGGGGGTCCCAAGAGACCCAGTACTTC CASSFSWGSQETQYF
TRBD2 NA TRBJ2-2 TRBV7-9 TGTGCCAGCAGCCCCGGGACTAGCGGGGTAGCCGGGGAGCTGTTTTTT CASSPGTSGVAGELFF
TRBD1 NA TRBJ1-5 TRBV5-4 TGTGCCAGCAGCTTGGAGGGGGCCCCCAATCAGCCCCAGCATTTT CASSLEGAPNQPQHF
TRBD1 once TRBJ2-1 TRBV11-3 TGTGCCAGCAGCTTTGGGACAGGAAAGTACAATGAGCAGTTCTTC CASSFGTGKYNEQFF
TRBD2 NA TRBJ2-1 TRBV6-5 TGTGCCAGCAGCCCCACTAGCGGGGGTGGGGATGAGCAGTTCTTC CASSPTSGGGDEQFF
TRBD1 NA TRBJ1-6 TRBV24-1 TGTGCCACCAGGGGGCAGGGGGCGAATAATTCACCCCTCCACTTT CATRGQGANNSPLHF
NA few TRBJ1-5 TRBV6-6 TGTGCCAGCGCCCAGGGGAATCAGCCCCAGCATTTT CASAQGNQPQHF
NA NA TRBJ2-6 TRBV5-1 TGCGCCAGCAGCCGGGACGGGGGCAGCTCTGGGGCCAACGTCCTGACTTTC CASSRDGGSSGANVLTF
NA NA TRBJ2-2 TRBV7-9 TGTGCCAGCAGCTTTGGTGGGAACACCGGGGAGCTGTTTTTT CASSFGGNTGELFF
NA NA TRBJ1-1 TRBV11-3 TGTGCCAGCACAGCTAGGGATGACACTGAAGCTTTCTTT CASTARDDTEAFF
TRBD1 NA TRBJ1-1 TRBV7-2 TGTGCCAGCAGCTTAGTGGGGACAGGGGGCGGAAACACTGAAGCTTTCTTT CASSLVGTGGGNTEAFF
NA NA TRBJ2-1 TRBV30 TGTGCCTGGAGTGTAGTGCGGCAGTTGGGCTCCTACAATGAGCAGTTCTTC CAWSVVRQLGSYNEQFF
TRBD2 NA TRBJ2-7 TRBV11-2 TGTGCCAGCAGCTTGGGACTAGCGGGGGCTGGGGAGCAGTACTTC CASSLGLAGAGEQYF
TRBD1 NA TRBJ1-6 TRBV30 TGTGCCTGGAGTAGGACAGGGGCAGATTCACCCCTCCACTTT CAWSRTGADSPLHF
NA once TRBJ2-7 TRBV19 TGTGCCAGTAGTATAGAGGGCGGCTACGAGCAGTACTTC CASSIEGGYEQYF